This entry lists 14 T cell receptor beta chains sequenced from one sample in a study of PD-L1 blockade in urothelial cancer. Time point noted: peripheral blood 6 weeks after treatment start. Sequencing used immunoSEQ multiplex PCR; TCRdb keeps in-frame clones, though not all of them. Among some 120,000 clones listed, approximately 85% were seen once. The sequences come from PBMCs, collected around atezolizumab (anti-PD-L1) treatment. All receptors come from a man aged 50-59 years with urothelial cancer.

The CDR3 coding sequence is TGTGCCAGCAGACAAGGGACTAGCCTTAACAATGAGCAGTTCTTC. Protein product: CASRQGTSLNNEQFF. The rearrangement uses TRBV5-4 and TRBJ2-1; 9 bases agree with TRBD2. V trimming: 5 bases; J trimming: 5 bases; junction bases outside the gene matches: 8. Germline-derived CDR1 and CDR2 are SGHNT and YYREEE (reference sequence). The CDR3 extends over 15 amino acids. The full variable domain, in which reference TRBV5-4 and TRBJ2-1 provide the parts outside the CDR3, is ETGVTQSPTHLIKTRGQQVTLRCSSQSGHNTVSWYQQALGQGPQFIFQYYREEENGRGNFPPRFSGLQFPNYSSELNVNALELDDSALYLCASRQGTSLNNEQFFGPGTRLTVL.

Comments on this clone: At the DNA level, this CDR3 is encoded by other sequences in the same sample as well. This rearrangement joins TRBV28 to TRBJ2-7; 8 bases agree with TRBD1. Germline lookup yields CDR1 MDHEN and CDR2 SYDVKM. The CDR3 has 15 residues. V shed 6 bases and J 1 base; nucleotides not matched to a gene: 8. Here the CDR3 reads CASSLGTGISYEQYF. The CDR3 DNA reads TGTGCCAGCAGCCTCGGGACAGGTATATCCTACGAGCAGTACTTC.

The chain has TRBV25-1 and TRBJ1-1; D remains ambiguous. The germline gives CDR1 MGHDK, CDR2 SYGVNS. The V and J ends lost 5 bases and 2 bases respectively, with 12 bases between them. The CDR3 sequence is 14 residues long. The CDR3 region has the DNA TGTGCCAGCAGTCCGCCGATAGAAAACACTGAAGCTTTCTTT. Protein product: CASSPPIENTEAFF.

The rearrangement joins TRBV7-2 to TRBJ2-2; D unclear. CDR3 length equals 15 residues. Germline V gives CDR1 SGHTA, CDR2 FQGNSA. The germline V and J ends were trimmed by 5 bases and 4 bases, with 14 bases remaining between them. CDR3 loop: CASSHRNSRTGELFF. CDR3 sequence (DNA): TGTGCCAGCAGCCACCGGAATAGCCGCACCGGGGAGCTGTTTTTT. Together with reference TRBV7-2 and TRBJ2-2, the CDR3 gives the full variable domain: GAGVSQSPSNKVTEKGKDVELRCDPISGHTALYWYRQSLGQGLEFLIYFQGNSAPDKSGLPSDRFSAERTGGSVSTLTIQRTQQEDSAVYLCASSHRNSRTGELFFGEGSRLTVL.

The chain carries TRBV27 and TRBJ1-5; D might be TRBD1 (6 bases). Trimming took off 5 bases at V and 2 bases at J, with 16 bases between the two ends. Germline lookup yields CDR1 MNHEY and CDR2 SMNVEV (reference sequence). There are 16 residues in the CDR3. The CDR3 region is CASSRVGARGNQPQHF. The CDR3 bases are TGTGCCAGCAGTCGAGTGGGGGCGCGGGGCAATCAGCCCCAGCATTTT.

The V gene is TRBV6-5, the J gene TRBJ2-1; 10 nucleotides agree with TRBD2. Germline V gene data show CDR1 as MNHEY and CDR2 as SVGAGI. CDR3 length: 14 residues. The junction had 7 bases not matched to a gene; V was cut back by 5 bases and J by 9 bases. CDR3 in DNA: TGTGCCAGCAGTGCGGGGACTAGCGTACGTGAGCAGTTCTTC. This sequence encodes CASSAGTSVREQFF.

There are a few counts of this clone. The V and J genes are TRBV5-6 and TRBJ1-1; 10 bases are a match to TRBD1. CDR1 is SGHDT and CDR2 is YYEEEE in the germline V gene. V shed 2 bases, J shed 2 bases, and the junction held 9 bases outside the gene matches. The CDR3 covers 17 residues. CDR3 amino acids: CASSFGWDRGGNTEAFF. CDR3 coding DNA: TGTGCCAGCAGCTTCGGGTGGGACAGGGGAGGAAACACTGAAGCTTTCTTT.

V is TRBV7-9 and J is TRBJ1-2; possibly TRBD1 for D (6 bases). Deletions cut 6 bases from V and 5 bases from J, with 10 bases between. The CDR3 loop spans 12 amino acids. CDR1 and CDR2 (germline): SEHNR, FQNEAQ (reference sequence). DNA for the CDR3: TGTGCCAGCAGACAGGGAGGGTATGGCTACACCTTC. Translating gives CASRQGGYGYTF.

The genes are TRBV23-1 and TRBJ2-4, with 10 bases aligning to TRBD2. TRBV23-1 is an ORF for which the function is uncertain. The V segment lost 0 bases and the J segment 0 bases; nucleotides outside the gene matches: 11. The CDR3 consists of 20 residues. CDR3 sequence: CASSQSESSGRDLAKNIQYF. As DNA, the CDR3 is TGCGCCAGCAGTCAATCGGAGAGCAGCGGGAGGGATCTAGCCAAAAACATTCAGTACTTC.

The chain carries TRBV2 and TRBJ2-5; 10 nucleotides line up with TRBD2. The V segment lost 9 bases and the J segment 3 bases; nucleotides outside the gene matches: 7. The V gene's germline CDR1 is SNHLY and CDR2 FYNNEI. The CDR3 has 14 amino acids. For the CDR3, the DNA is TGTGCCAGAAGCCCTAGCGGGGGAGAAGAGACCCAGTACTTC. Its translation: CARSPSGGEETQYF.

The gene calls are TRBV7-9 and TRBJ1-5, with TRBD1 matching over 7 bases. CDR1 is SEHNR, CDR2 FQNEAQ, per germline (reference sequence). The V segment lost 1 base and the J segment 3 bases; nucleotides outside the gene matches: 6. This CDR3 is 16 amino acids long. CDR3 nucleotides: TGTGCCAGCAGCTTAGTCGGGACAGTACACAATCAGCCCCAGCATTTT. Protein sequence: CASSLVGTVHNQPQHF.

This clone was detected only a few times. This CDR3 is CASSSEGRGGEQYF. The CDR3 DNA sequence: TGTGCCAGCAGCTCGGAGGGGCGGGGAGGCGAGCAGTACTTC. The chain joins TRBV7-6 to TRBJ2-7, with a possible D match to TRBD2 (6 bases). V lost 4 bases and J 6 bases, leaving 16 bases between the germline ends. The CDR3 covers 14 residues. Germline V gene sequence: CDR1 SGHVS, CDR2 FNYEAQ. Using reference TRBV7-6 and TRBJ2-7 for the parts outside the CDR3, the full variable domain is GAGVSQSPRYKVTKRGQDVALRCDPISGHVSLYWYRQALGQGPEFLTYFNYEAQQDKSGLPNDRFSAERPEGSISTLTIQRTEQRDSAMYRCASSSEGRGGEQYFGPGTRLTVT.

The rearrangement uses TRBV7-2 and TRBJ2-3; 10 nucleotides match TRBD2. This CDR3 is built from 16 residues. Trimming cost V 3 bases and J 6 bases; bases outside gene matches: 9. Germline-derived CDR1 and CDR2 are SGHTA and FQGNSA. The DNA for the CDR3 is TGTGCCAGCAGCTTGTGGCTAGCGGGGGCGGGGGATACGCAGTATTTT. As protein: CASSLWLAGAGDTQYF.

The CDR3 reads CASSADRIHGYTF. Written as DNA, the CDR3 is TGTGCCAGCAGCGCTGACAGAATCCATGGCTACACCTTC. The gene calls are TRBV11-2 and TRBJ1-2; D is perhaps TRBD1 (5 bases). The CDR3 loop spans 13 amino acids. Germline lookup yields CDR1 SGHAT and CDR2 FQNNGV. V was pared by 5 bases and J by 6 bases, with 13 bases between. Supplemented by reference TRBV11-2 and TRBJ1-2, the full variable domain reads EAGVAQSPRYKIIEKRQSVAFWCNPISGHATLYWYQQILGQGPKLLIQFQNNGVVDDSQLPKDRFSAERLKGVDSTLKIQPAKLEDSAVYLCASSADRIHGYTFGSGTRLTVV.